Listed here are 29 T cell receptor beta chains from one sample, sequenced in a study of blood T cell repertoires in COVID-19. Produced via immunoSEQ multiplex PCR; TCRdb's table is partial and in-frame only. The sample consists of over 45,000 clones, around four fifths of them appearing once. Sequencing was done on a sample of peripheral blood. These receptors originate from a woman in her fifties or sixties with active or convalescent COVID-19.

This chain joins TRBV7-9 and TRBJ1-6, with D unclear. The ends were cut back, 5 bases at V and 6 bases at J, with 5 bases in the middle. This CDR3 is 12 amino acids long. Germline-derived CDR1 and CDR2 are SEHNR and FQNEAQ (reference sequence). CDR3 nucleotides: TGTGCCAGCAGCCTCCCTAATTCACCCCTCCACTTT. It translates to CASSLPNSPLHF.

J is TRBJ1-1 and V is TRBV27; 7 nucleotides line up with TRBD1. With 5 bases clipped from V and 3 bases from J, the junction kept 9 bases outside the gene matches. The CDR3 loop spans 15 amino acids. Germline assignment: CDR1 MNHEY and CDR2 SMNVEV (reference sequence). CDR3 loop: CASSATGWADTEAFF. CDR3 nucleotide sequence: TGTGCCAGCAGTGCGACAGGGTGGGCGGACACTGAAGCTTTCTTT.

This clone has a handful of counts. The J gene is TRBJ2-1, the V gene TRBV7-9; maybe TRBD2 (6 bases). Trimming pared 5 bases from V and 1 base from J, leaving 12 bases between. Germline CDR1 reads SEHNR; CDR2 reads FQNEAQ (reference sequence). This CDR3 is built from 15 residues. The CDR3 protein is CASSAVGGSYNEQFF. The CDR3 DNA is TGTGCCAGCAGCGCAGTTGGAGGGTCCTACAATGAGCAGTTCTTC.

This clone has a handful of counts. The chain couples TRBV30 to TRBJ2-3, with 8 bases that match TRBD2. The CDR3 length is 14 residues. Germline CDR1 GTSNPN, CDR2 SVGIG (reference sequence). The J segment lost 3 bases and the V segment lost 2 bases, leaving 4 bases of the junction unmatched. The CDR3 nucleotides read TGTGCCTGGAGTATAACGGGAGGGACAGATACGCAGTATTTT. Protein: CAWSITGGTDTQYF.

This clone was observed a handful of times. The final CDR3 position lacks the conserved phenylalanine or tryptophan, pointing to a likely read error. No DNA is shown, since the ends of the CDR3 on it are uncertain; the CDR3 is the one TCRdb lists. The chain is built from TRBV15 and TRBJ1-2; the table's D call, TRBD1, has no DNA check behind it. The CDR3 is 17 residues long, ends included. Germline lookup yields CDR1 LNHNV and CDR2 YYDKDF (reference sequence). The CDR3 region is CATSRDLGRGKLPLFDL.

In its sample, this clone was seen a few times. At one end the junction does not follow the germline gene, possibly because of a read error. This chain links TRBV29-1 with TRBJ2-7, with D maybe TRBD1 (6 bases). This CDR3 has 15 residues. The germline gives CDR1 SQVTM, CDR2 ANQGSEA. The CDR3 DNA sequence: TGCAGCGTTAAAGAGGGACAACGCCTATCCTACGAGCAGTACTTC. Protein: CSVKEGQRLSYEQYF.

This chain links TRBV2 with TRBJ1-6; D is unresolved. Germline CDR1 reads SNHLY; CDR2 reads FYNNEI. V was clipped by 4 bases and J by 9 bases, with 19 bases between them. This CDR3 has 16 residues. As DNA, the CDR3 is TGTGCCAGCAGTGCAAATCGGGGTTCGGCGGGTTCACCCCTCCACTTT. The encoded protein is CASSANRGSAGSPLHF.

V is TRBV11-1 and J is TRBJ1-1; 9 nucleotides agree with TRBD1. Germline CDR1 is SGHAT and CDR2 is FQDESV (reference sequence). With V trimmed by 2 bases and J by 4 bases, 2 bases remained unmatched. The CDR3 has 14 amino acids. The CDR3 protein is CASSLQQGATEAFF. The CDR3 DNA sequence: TGTGCCAGCAGCTTACAACAGGGGGCCACTGAAGCTTTCTTT.

The chain links TRBV24-1 to TRBJ2-4; a possible D gene is TRBD2 (5 bases). Trimming removed 4 bases from V and 9 bases from J, with 12 bases in between. The germline V gene encodes CDR1 KGHDR and CDR2 SFDVKD. CDR3 size: 13 residues. The CDR3 bases are TGTGCCACCAGTGACGAGGGTACGGGCATTCAGTACTTC. Protein: CATSDEGTGIQYF.

In this sample, this clone turned up a few times. V gene TRBV28 combines with J gene TRBJ2-7; TRBD2 aligns across 7 bases. Germline lookup yields CDR1 MDHEN and CDR2 SYDVKM. The V gene end was trimmed by 7 bases and the J gene end by 7 bases; junction bases not matched to a gene: 13. The CDR3 runs to 14 residues. This chain's CDR3 is CASMGTTALSEQYF. For the CDR3, the DNA is TGTGCCAGCATGGGGACTACAGCCCTTAGTGAGCAGTACTTC.

By share, this clone counts as medium-sized. The chain employs TRBV7-9 and TRBJ2-7; 11 bases are shared with TRBD2. Germline V gene lookup returns CDR1 SEHNR and CDR2 FQNEAQ (reference sequence). This CDR3 has 16 amino acids. The trim removed 4 bases at V and 4 bases at J, leaving 9 bases unmatched. CDR3 sequence reads: CASSYYPGLADYEQYF. The CDR3 DNA reads as TGTGCCAGCAGCTATTATCCGGGACTAGCGGATTACGAGCAGTACTTC.

The chain employs TRBV5-4 and TRBJ2-5, with a weak D call TRBD2 (5 bases). The CDR3 has 15 residues. Germline V gives CDR1 SGHNT, CDR2 YYREEE (reference sequence). Trimming shortened V by 0 bases and J by 1 base, and 10 bases separated the two germline ends. The CDR3 here is CASSLAGGIQETQYF. CDR3 nucleotides: TGTGCCAGCAGCTTGGCCGGAGGAATCCAAGAGACCCAGTACTTC.

The rearrangement uses TRBV7-3 and TRBJ2-7, with D perhaps matching TRBD2 (7 bases). Germline loops: CDR1 SGHTA, CDR2 FQGTGA. The CDR3 is 17 residues long. The germline V and J ends were trimmed by 1 base and 7 bases, with 23 bases remaining between them. CDR3 coding DNA: TGTGCCAGCAGCTTAAGGGTTAGGGGGGAGGGCTTCGGAGAGCAGTACTTC. Its protein is CASSLRVRGEGFGEQYF.

The rearrangement joins TRBV19 to TRBJ2-1; TRBD2 matches at 14 bases. J gave up 5 bases and V 11 bases, and 14 bases lay outside the gene matches. The CDR3 runs to 17 residues. CDR1 LNHDA and CDR2 SQIVND come from the germline V gene (reference sequence). The CDR3 bases are TGTGCCTCCCAGGGGGGACTAGCGGGAGTTTTGAACAATGAGCAGTTCTTC. Translation gives CASQGGLAGVLNNEQFF.

This chain uses TRBV3-1 (or the pseudogene TRBV3-2) with TRBJ1-5; D gene uncertain. This CDR3 spans 15 amino acids. Trimming stripped 0 bases from V and 5 bases from J, with 11 bases between. The germline gives CDR1 LGHDT, CDR2 YNNKEL (reference sequence). The CDR3 DNA sequence: TGTGCCAGCAGCCAAGAAGCCGGGGTCCATCAGCCCCAGCATTTT. It translates to CASSQEAGVHQPQHF.

The J gene is TRBJ1-4, the V gene TRBV27, with a weak D call TRBD1 (5 bases). Trimming took off 5 bases at V and 6 bases at J, with 13 bases between the two ends. This CDR3 is built from 14 residues. The germline V gene has CDR1 MNHEY and CDR2 SMNVEV (reference sequence). CDR3 DNA sequence: TGTGCCAGCAGTCCAGGCGGGACTTATGAAAAACTGTTTTTT. It yields the protein CASSPGGTYEKLFF.

On this clone: The sample contains more than one DNA sequence encoding this CDR3. The chain joins TRBV5-6 to TRBJ2-3; 10 nucleotides align to TRBD2. Germline trimming cut 1 base from V and 4 bases from J; bases unmatched to any gene: 6. Germline V gene lookup returns CDR1 SGHDT and CDR2 YYEEEE. CDR3 size: 16 residues. The CDR3 sequence: CASSLSLAGVSDTQYF. The CDR3 bases are TGTGCCAGCAGCTTGTCCCTAGCGGGAGTCTCAGATACGCAGTATTTT.

The chain joins TRBV3-1 (or the pseudogene TRBV3-2) to TRBJ1-2; a possible D gene is TRBD1 (6 bases). The CDR3 covers 16 residues. Trimming took 1 base from V and 0 from J, leaving 12 bases between them. CDR1 is LGHDT, CDR2 YNNKEL, per germline (reference sequence). The CDR3 coding sequence is TGTGCCAGCAGCCAAGGGACAGTCTATACTAACTATGGCTACACCTTC. This gives the protein CASSQGTVYTNYGYTF.

V gene TRBV19 combines with J gene TRBJ1-1; unclear D gene. With 2 bases removed from V and 1 base from J, the gap between germline ends came to 5 bases. The V gene's germline CDR1 is LNHDA and CDR2 SQIVND (reference sequence). There are 13 residues in the CDR3. The CDR3 DNA is TGTGCCAGTAGTATACGGGAGAACACTGAAGCTTTCTTT. It yields the protein CASSIRENTEAFF.

This chain connects TRBV7-2 to TRBJ2-5, with 7 bases fitting TRBD2. Trimming cost V 0 bases and J 2 bases; bases outside gene matches: 6. Germline lookup yields CDR1 SGHTA and CDR2 FQGNSA. This CDR3 comprises 16 residues. As DNA, the CDR3 is TGTGCCAGCAGCTTAGCAGCGGGATACGGGCAAGAGACCCAGTACTTC. Protein: CASSLAAGYGQETQYF.

J is TRBJ2-7 and V is TRBV29-1; the match to TRBD1 covers 10 bases. J gave up 2 bases and V 7 bases, and 5 bases lay outside the gene matches. Germline V lookup: CDR1 SQVTM, CDR2 ANQGSEA. This CDR3 is built from 13 residues. DNA for the CDR3: TGCAGCGCCAGACAGGGGGCTACCTACGAGCAGTACTTC. Translating gives CSARQGATYEQYF.

The chain recombines TRBV4-1 with TRBJ1-6, with 7 bases aligning to TRBD1. V lost 0 bases and J lost 8; bases outside the gene matches: 1. This CDR3 spans 14 amino acids. The germline V gene has CDR1 MGHRA and CDR2 YSYEKL. The CDR3 protein is CASSQEQGYSPLHF. In DNA, the CDR3 is TGCGCCAGCAGCCAAGAACAGGGGTATTCACCCCTCCACTTT.

V and J are TRBV11-2 and TRBJ2-2; tentative D call: TRBD1 (5 bases). The V gene's germline CDR1 is SGHAT and CDR2 FQNNGV. The CDR3 has 14 residues. The germline V and J ends were trimmed by 5 bases and 4 bases, with 11 bases remaining between them. CDR3 loop: CASSRSGATGELFF. The DNA for the CDR3 is TGTGCCAGCAGCCGCTCTGGGGCCACCGGGGAGCTGTTTTTT.

CDR3 bases: TGTGCCAGCAGCCCGGAGGGGACAGGGGGAGGCACAGATACGCAGTATTTT. Translation gives CASSPEGTGGGTDTQYF. The chain is built from TRBV5-5 and TRBJ2-3; 11 bases agree with TRBD1. The germline V gene encodes CDR1 SGHKS and CDR2 YYEKEE (reference sequence). The CDR3 runs to 17 residues. The ends lost 4 bases at V and 1 base at J; junction bases unmatched: 8.

This clone was observed a handful of times. The rearrangement links TRBV3-1 (or the pseudogene TRBV3-2) to TRBJ2-3; D is possibly TRBD2 (6 bases). This CDR3 comprises 16 residues. Trimming pared 2 bases from V and 1 base from J, leaving 13 bases between. The germline CDR1 and CDR2 sequences are LGHDT and YNNKEL (reference sequence). CDR3 sequence (DNA): TGTGCCAGCAGCCAAAGGGATCCTAGCGGCACAGATACGCAGTATTTT. It yields the protein CASSQRDPSGTDTQYF.

V is TRBV28 and J is TRBJ2-6, with TRBD1 identical over 8 bases. Trimming cost V 6 bases and J 2 bases; bases outside gene matches: 15. The CDR3 is 19 amino acids. Germline loops: CDR1 MDHEN, CDR2 SYDVKM. The CDR3: CASRLGARGRGAGANVLTF. In DNA form, the CDR3 reads TGTGCCAGCAGATTAGGGGCCAGGGGGCGCGGTGCTGGGGCCAACGTCCTGACTTTC. Together with reference TRBV28 and TRBJ2-6, the CDR3 gives the full variable domain: DVKVTQSSRYLVKRTGEKVFLECVQDMDHENMFWYRQDPGLGLRLIYFSYDVKMKEKGDIPEGYSVSREKKERFSLILESASTNQTSMYLCASRLGARGRGAGANVLTFGAGSRLTVL.

This rearrangement joins TRBV5-4 to TRBJ2-5; D remains unclear. The CDR3 sequence is 15 residues long. Trimming removed 1 base from V and 1 base from J, with 11 bases in between. CDR1 is SGHNT, CDR2 YYREEE, per germline (reference sequence). In nucleotides, the CDR3 is TGTGCCAGCAGCTTGTCCCTTGCGGCCCAAGAGACCCAGTACTTC. Translated: CASSLSLAAQETQYF. The full variable domain, completed using reference TRBV5-4 and TRBJ2-5, is ETGVTQSPTHLIKTRGQQVTLRCSSQSGHNTVSWYQQALGQGPQFIFQYYREEENGRGNFPPRFSGLQFPNYSSELNVNALELDDSALYLCASSLSLAAQETQYFGPGTRLLVL.

This clone was seen more than once but under ten times. The chain recombines TRBV7-8 with TRBJ2-7, with 13 positions matching TRBD2. Germline V gene sequence: CDR1 SGHVS, CDR2 FQNEAQ. Trimming removed 4 bases from V and 5 bases from J; junction bases left unmatched: 11. This CDR3 contains 17 residues. The chain's CDR3 is CASSSGLAGWRTNEQYF. The CDR3 coding sequence is TGTGCCAGCAGCTCGGGACTAGCGGGATGGCGAACTAACGAGCAGTACTTC.

This chain uses TRBV19 with TRBJ2-3; TRBD2 agrees at 7 bases. The V gene's germline CDR1 is LNHDA and CDR2 SQIVND (reference sequence). Unmatched junction bases numbered 5, after V lost 2 bases and J lost 3 bases. The CDR3 runs to 15 residues. The CDR3 DNA follows: TGTGCCAGTAGTATACCTAGCGGTGGAACAGATACGCAGTATTTT. Its translation is CASSIPSGGTDTQYF. The full variable domain, with the rest looked up from reference TRBV19 and TRBJ2-3, is DGGITQSPKYLFRKEGQNVTLSCEQNLNHDAMYWYRQDPGQGLRLIYYSQIVNDFQKGDIAEGYSVSREKKESFPLTVTSAQKNPTAFYLCASSIPSGGTDTQYFGPGTRLTVL.